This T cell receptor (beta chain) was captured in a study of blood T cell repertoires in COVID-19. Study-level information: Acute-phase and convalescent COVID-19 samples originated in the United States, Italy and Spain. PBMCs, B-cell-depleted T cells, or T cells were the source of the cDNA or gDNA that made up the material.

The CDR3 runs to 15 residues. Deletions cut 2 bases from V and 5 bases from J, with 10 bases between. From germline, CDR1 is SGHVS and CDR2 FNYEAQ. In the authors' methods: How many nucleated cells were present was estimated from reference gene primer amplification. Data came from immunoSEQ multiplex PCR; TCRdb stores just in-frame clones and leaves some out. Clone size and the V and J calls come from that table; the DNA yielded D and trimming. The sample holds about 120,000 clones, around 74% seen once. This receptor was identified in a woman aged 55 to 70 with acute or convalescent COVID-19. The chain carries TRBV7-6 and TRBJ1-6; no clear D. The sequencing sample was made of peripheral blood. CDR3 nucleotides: TGTGCCAGCAGCTTAAATCCAGGCGATAATTCACCCCTCCACTTT. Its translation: CASSLNPGDNSPLHF.